The 32 T cell receptor beta chains listed next were all sequenced from one sample in a study of blood T cells in healthy people across ages (dated by TCRdb to about 2015). The method behind the library was 5' RACE. Sequencing relied on an Illumina HiSeq 2500. A second about 6 to 11 cycle PCR used a sample-barcoded 5' primer and a J-beta primer mix. The raw public reads went through TCRdb reprocessing: fastp at Q25, MiXCR clone calling, in-frame beta chains kept. CDR3 protein duplicates are merged, each entry listing the most common genes and DNA. The sample profile shows fewer than 1.5 million distinct CDR3 sequences; 35% to 45% of them were found once. Together, the top ten hold less than 8% of the sample. The sequencing sample was made of blood. The source is a woman between 18 and 29 years old in good health.

The chain has TRBV20-1 and TRBJ1-2, with D maybe TRBD1 (5 bases). CDR3 length equals 11 residues. CDR1 and CDR2 (germline): DFQATT, SNEGSKA (reference sequence). With 4 bases removed from V and 8 bases from J, the gap between germline ends came to 11 bases. The CDR3 DNA follows: TGCAGTGCTACAGGGCGTTTGGGCTACACCTTC. Translating gives CSATGRLGYTF.

This rearrangement joins TRBV5-1 to TRBJ2-2; TRBD2 aligns across 7 bases. Losses at the gene ends were 6 bases for V and 6 bases for J; bases not matched to a gene: 20. This CDR3 comprises 18 residues. Germline values: CDR1 SGHRS, CDR2 YFSETQ. The CDR3 nucleotides read TGCGCCAGCACCTACAGCCCGAGGGCCGCGGGGGAATCCGGGGAGCTGTTTTTT. It codes for CASTYSPRAAGESGELFF.

With respect to this clonotype: Given the absence of the conserved phenylalanine or tryptophan at the CDR3 end, a read error is likely. This chain joins TRBV20-1 and TRBJ2-7; 8 bases match TRBD1. J lost 3 bases, V lost 0 bases, and 16 bases had no gene match. The V gene's germline CDR1 is DFQATT and CDR2 SNEGSKA (reference sequence). This CDR3 contains 18 residues. Written as DNA, the CDR3 is TGCAGTGCTAGAGATCGTAACTCCCATGGGACAGGACTCTACGAGCAGTACCTC. This translates into CSARDRNSHGTGLYEQYL.

The sample holds many counts of this clonotype. The chain couples TRBV5-1 to TRBJ2-3; possible D gene TRBD2, 6 bases. This CDR3 comprises 15 residues. Germline assignment: CDR1 SGHRS and CDR2 YFSETQ. Trimming removed 4 bases from V and 0 bases from J, with 12 bases in between. CDR3 DNA: TGCGCCAGCAGCACAACCGGGACTAGCACAGATACGCAGTATTTT. It encodes CASSTTGTSTDTQYF. Full variable domain (missing parts from reference TRBV5-1 and TRBJ2-3): KAGVTQTPRYLIKTRGQQVTLSCSPISGHRSVSWYQQTPGQGLQFLFEYFSETQRNKGNFPGRFSGRQFSNSRSEMNVSTLELGDSALYLCASSTTGTSTDTQYFGPGTRLTVL.

This clonotype was counted a few times. This chain links TRBV4-2 with TRBJ1-6, with D unresolved. CDR3 size: 18 residues. Trimming shortened V by 0 bases and J by 2 bases, and 14 bases separated the two germline ends. Germline values: CDR1 LGHNA, CDR2 YNFKEQ. The DNA of the CDR3 is TGTGCCAGCAGCCAAGATTCCCCGCTAATCGCCTATAATTCACCCCTCCACTTT. This gives the protein CASSQDSPLIAYNSPLHF.

This clonotype was seen a handful of times. The V call is TRBV5-1, the J call TRBJ2-1; a weak D match, TRBD1 (6 bases). The CDR3 sequence is 15 residues long. Between the trimmed V and J ends, which lost 7 bases and 2 bases, there was a span of 16 bases. Looked up from germline, CDR1 is SGHRS and CDR2 is YFSETQ. CDR3 amino acids: CASGDRTKTYNEQFF. CDR3 DNA: TGCGCCAGCGGCGACAGGACCAAGACCTACAATGAGCAGTTCTTC.

This sequence joins TRBV29-1 and TRBJ2-2; 8 bases align to TRBD1. The CDR3 has 16 amino acids. CDR1 is SQVTM and CDR2 is ANQGSEA in the germline V gene. V gave up 5 bases and J gave up 7 bases; unmatched junction bases: 15. The chain's CDR3 is CSVLGLRTGNVGELFF. CDR3 coding DNA: TGCAGCGTTCTAGGCCTGAGGACAGGGAATGTCGGGGAGCTGTTTTTT.

The V call is TRBV10-3, the J call TRBJ2-3; D gene ambiguous. V was cut by 3 bases and J by 0 bases, with 10 bases left in between. The CDR3 is 15 amino acids. Per the germline V gene, CDR1 is ENHRY and CDR2 is SYGVKD. This CDR3 reads CAISELGSSTDTQYF. Here the CDR3 DNA reads TGTGCCATCAGTGAACTGGGATCTAGCACAGATACGCAGTATTTT.

This chain connects TRBV12-3 or TRBV12-4 to TRBJ1-6; maybe TRBD1 (5 bases). Trimming shortened V by 5 bases and J by 9 bases, and 17 bases separated the two germline ends. The CDR3 loop spans 15 amino acids. The CDR3 region is CASSPGTTAGSPLHF. The CDR3 nucleotides are TGTGCCAGCAGTCCTGGGACCACGGCGGGTTCACCCCTCCACTTT.

This clonotype has only a few counts. The CDR3 sequence: CASSLQGLNSPLHF. The CDR3 DNA reads TGTGCCAGCAGTTTGCAGGGTTTGAATTCACCCCTCCACTTT. The gene calls are TRBV12-3 or TRBV12-4 and TRBJ1-6; D perhaps matches TRBD1 (5 bases). There are 14 residues in the CDR3. Trimming left V 3 bases short and J 7 bases short, with 10 bases between.

The V and J genes are TRBV9 and TRBJ1-2; D remains ambiguous. Deletions cut 0 bases from V and 6 bases from J, with 18 bases between. This CDR3 contains 16 residues. CDR1 and CDR2 from the germline V gene are SGDLS and YYNGEE. The CDR3 bases are TGTGCCAGCAGCGTAGTCTTTAGGGAGGGCAACGATGGCTACACCTTC. It yields the protein CASSVVFREGNDGYTF.

A few counts support this clonotype. This sequence joins TRBV20-1 and TRBJ1-1, with 7 bases matching TRBD1. The CDR3 loop spans 18 amino acids. Germline CDR1 and CDR2: DFQATT and SNEGSKA (reference sequence). V lost 3 bases and J lost 8; bases outside the gene matches: 24. CDR3 sequence (DNA): TGCAGTGCTAGTCGATGGTCGGACAGGACGAGCTCGCCTCCGGAAGCTTTCTTT. It codes for CSASRWSDRTSSPPEAFF.

The chain carries TRBV6-5 and TRBJ1-1; no reliable D call. CDR3 size: 13 residues. Germline-derived CDR1 and CDR2 are MNHEY and SVGAGI. Trimming removed 0 bases from V and 5 bases from J, with 7 bases in between. CDR3: CASSYSARTEAFF. The CDR3 DNA sequence: TGTGCCAGCAGTTACTCGGCCAGGACTGAAGCTTTCTTT.

This clonotype was picked up a small number of times. The chain employs TRBV4-1 and TRBJ2-1, with 11 positions matching TRBD2. Germline trimming cut 3 bases from V and 6 bases from J; bases unmatched to any gene: 1. Germline V gene lookup returns CDR1 MGHRA and CDR2 YSYEKL. This CDR3 comprises 14 residues. The CDR3 DNA sequence: TGCGCCAGCAGCCATACTAGCGGGAGCAATGAGCAGTTCTTC. Encoded protein: CASSHTSGSNEQFF.

This clonotype was counted between two and nine times. The V and J genes are TRBV10-3 and TRBJ2-3; D may be TRBD2 (5 bases). Trimming took 3 bases from V and 6 from J, leaving 13 bases between them. The CDR3 spans 14 residues. CDR1 ENHRY and CDR2 SYGVKD come from the germline V gene. The CDR3 region is CAISDELGFDTQYF. The CDR3 region has the DNA TGTGCCATCAGTGATGAACTAGGTTTCGATACGCAGTATTTT.

The chain couples TRBV3-1 to TRBJ2-1; D unresolved. This CDR3 contains 14 residues. Germline values: CDR1 LGHDT, CDR2 YNNKEL (reference sequence). V was cut by 6 bases and J by 10 bases, with 19 bases left in between. The CDR3 coding sequence is TGTGCCAGCAGACACCACCCCGCGGATTCCGAGCAGTTCTTC. It encodes CASRHHPADSEQFF.

The chain has TRBV6-1 and TRBJ2-4; 7 bases match TRBD2. The DNA end is a closer match to TRBJ2-5, so the J assignment may be wrong. CDR1 and CDR2 (germline): MNHNS, SASEGT. CDR3 length equals 15 residues. The CDR3 loop is CASRSLGGTQETQYF. The DNA for the CDR3 is TGTGCCAGCAGATCTCTCGGGGGGACGCAAGAGACCCAGTACTTC.

The V gene is TRBV7-2, the J gene TRBJ2-1, with 7 bases identical to TRBD2. The CDR3 is made up of 16 amino acids. Germline CDR1 is SGHTA and CDR2 is FQGNSA. With 0 bases clipped from V and 10 bases from J, the junction kept 12 bases outside the gene matches. CDR3 sequence: CASSLASGIPGYEQFF. CDR3 bases: TGTGCCAGCAGCTTAGCGAGCGGGATACCCGGCTACGAGCAGTTCTTC.

The V gene is TRBV10-3, the J gene TRBJ2-5, with D uncertain. The CDR3 extends over 13 amino acids. Per the germline V gene, CDR1 is ENHRY and CDR2 is SYGVKD. Trimming cost V 6 bases and J 2 bases, with 10 bases left between them. The chain's CDR3 is CAIRLGEQETQYF. DNA for the CDR3: TGTGCCATCAGGCTGGGTGAGCAAGAGACCCAGTACTTC.

This clonotype showed up just a few times. V is TRBV29-1 and J is TRBJ2-1; 8 bases align to TRBD2. CDR1 SQVTM and CDR2 ANQGSEA come from the germline V gene. V shed 4 bases, J shed 0 bases, and the junction held 14 bases outside the gene matches. CDR3 size: 18 residues. This CDR3 reads CSVGSFSGGARSYNEQFF. In DNA form, the CDR3 reads TGCAGCGTTGGGTCCTTTTCGGGGGGGGCTCGCTCCTACAATGAGCAGTTCTTC.

On this clonotype itself: Just one base apart from a much larger clone, this may be a read error. V usage is TRBV10-3 and J usage is TRBJ2-3, with 10 positions matching TRBD2. This CDR3 spans 16 amino acids. Looked up from germline, CDR1 is ENHRY and CDR2 is SYGVKD. CDR3 bases: TGTGCCGTCAGTGGTTCACTAGCGGGAACCACAGATACGCAGTATTTT. Translating gives CAVSGSLAGTTDTQYF.

V is TRBV28 and J is TRBJ2-7; no firm D call. The CDR3 has 14 residues. Deletions cut 6 bases from V and 5 bases from J, with 17 bases between. Germline assignment: CDR1 MDHEN and CDR2 SYDVKM. The chain's CDR3 is CASRTGSQVHEQYF. DNA for the CDR3: TGTGCCAGCAGGACGGGCTCCCAGGTCCACGAGCAGTACTTC. The full variable domain, completed using reference TRBV28 and TRBJ2-7, is DVKVTQSSRYLVKRTGEKVFLECVQDMDHENMFWYRQDPGLGLRLIYFSYDVKMKEKGDIPEGYSVSREKKERFSLILESASTNQTSMYLCASRTGSQVHEQYFGPGTRLTVT.

V is TRBV5-8 and J is TRBJ2-1; no clear D gene. Trimming removed 8 bases from V and 4 bases from J, with 10 bases in between. There are 12 residues in the CDR3. The germline V gene encodes CDR1 SGHTS and CDR2 YDEGEE. The CDR3 region has the DNA TGTGCCAGTCAGACTGGATACAATGAGCAGTTCTTC. This translates into CASQTGYNEQFF.

This chain uses TRBV2 with TRBJ2-1; 8 bases match TRBD2. V gave up 4 bases and J gave up 5 bases; unmatched junction bases: 4. Germline loops: CDR1 SNHLY, CDR2 FYNNEI. CDR3 size: 14 residues. The CDR3 reads CASSGTSRNNEQFF. CDR3 in DNA: TGTGCCAGCAGTGGGACTAGCAGAAACAATGAGCAGTTCTTC.

This sequence joins TRBV6-6 and TRBJ2-7, with 14 bases matching TRBD2. With V trimmed by 4 bases and J by 7 bases, 9 bases remained unmatched. The germline gives CDR1 MNHNY, CDR2 SVGAGI (reference sequence). The CDR3 runs 16 residues. This CDR3 reads CASSFLTSGGAGEQYF. In DNA, the CDR3 is TGTGCCAGCAGTTTTCTGACTAGCGGGGGGGCGGGAGAGCAGTACTTC.

The rearrangement links TRBV4-1 to TRBJ2-1, with 13 bases that match TRBD2. J lost 2 bases, V lost 0 bases, and 4 bases had no gene match. The CDR3 has 18 residues. Germline CDR1 MGHRA, CDR2 YSYEKL. CDR3 DNA sequence: TGCGCCAGCAGCCAAGAAACTAGCGGGAGGGCCACCTACAATGAGCAGTTCTTC. This gives the protein CASSQETSGRATYNEQFF.

This clonotype was observed a single time. The gene calls are TRBV7-9 and TRBJ1-1; D remains ambiguous. CDR3 length equals 14 residues. The V end lost 4 bases, the J end lost 1 base, and 10 bases lay between the germline ends. Germline CDR1 SEHNR, CDR2 FQNEAQ (reference sequence). The CDR3, as DNA: TGTGCCAGCAGCTACGACGCGGGGAACACTGAAGCTTTCTTT. This codes for CASSYDAGNTEAFF.

V gene TRBV10-3 combines with J gene TRBJ1-1; D uncertain. This CDR3 spans 15 amino acids. Germline CDR1 reads ENHRY; CDR2 reads SYGVKD. V gave up 0 bases and J gave up 0 bases, with 8 bases separating them. The CDR3 bases are TGTGCCATCAGTGAGTCCCCAGCTATGAACACTGAAGCTTTCTTT. It codes for CAISESPAMNTEAFF.

The CDR3 region is CSARDELLAGYNEQYF. In nucleotides, the CDR3 is TGCAGTGCTAGAGATGAGTTGCTAGCGGGATACAATGAGCAGTACTTC. The rearrangement uses TRBV20-1 and TRBJ2-1; 9 nucleotides match TRBD2. The DNA matches TRBJ2-7 better at its end, which makes the J call doubtful. There are 16 residues in the CDR3. Germline values: CDR1 DFQATT, CDR2 SNEGSKA (reference sequence).

This clonotype showed up just a few times. The V gene is TRBV27, the J gene TRBJ2-7; possibly TRBD1 or TRBD2 for D (5 bases each). Trimming cost V 7 bases and J 0 bases, with 19 bases left between them. There are 16 residues in the CDR3. Germline V gives CDR1 MNHEY, CDR2 SMNVEV (reference sequence). DNA of the CDR3: TGTGCCAGCAAAAATTCCGGGACCGGTAGCTCCTACGAGCAGTACTTC. Protein product: CASKNSGTGSSYEQYF.

The chain couples TRBV12-5 to TRBJ1-1; D is uncertain. CDR1 is LGHNT, CDR2 FRNRAP, per germline. The V and J ends lost 1 base and 0 bases respectively, with 15 bases between them. This CDR3 is 17 amino acids long. The CDR3 spells CASGLAYAVAVNTEAFF. The CDR3 region has the DNA TGTGCTAGTGGTTTGGCCTACGCTGTTGCAGTGAACACTGAAGCTTTCTTT.

A remark on this clonotype: Possible read error: a much larger clone is one base away. The chain has TRBV12-3 or TRBV12-4 and TRBJ2-7, with 10 bases lining up with TRBD1. Trimming at V came to 1 base and at J to 2 bases, leaving 2 bases not matched to a gene. This CDR3 region has 15 residues. CDR3 amino acids: CASSLETGGTYEQYF. CDR3 in DNA: TGTGCCAGCAGTTTAGAGACAGGGGGCACCTACGAGCAGTACTTC.